What follows are 7 T cell receptor beta chains derived from one specimen sequenced in a study of T-cell memory formation after mild COVID-19. TCRdb reprocessed the 5' RACE reads with MiXCR, giving one entry per CDR3 protein. Of about 470,000 distinct CDR3 sequences in the sample, more than 20% were seen once. The sequencing input was PBMCs or a T cell subset sorted from them (not recorded which). These receptors all stem from an adult woman who had mild COVID-19 (a few samples of this study predate the infection). Cell type and time point are not known.

J is TRBJ1-2 and V is TRBV9; 8 bases fit TRBD1. CDR1 SGDLS and CDR2 YYNGEE come from the germline V gene. Trimming at V came to 0 bases and at J to 8 bases, leaving 12 bases not matched to a gene. The CDR3 runs to 16 residues. The CDR3 here is CASSVAPLQTGEGYTF. CDR3 coding DNA: TGTGCCAGCAGCGTAGCCCCTCTCCAGACAGGGGAAGGCTACACCTTC.

This chain connects TRBV6-2 or TRBV6-3 to TRBJ2-3; possibly TRBD1 or TRBD2 for D (6 bases each). CDR3 length equals 18 residues. Trimming removed 6 bases from V and 3 bases from J, with 25 bases in between. In germline, CDR1 is MNHEY, CDR2 SVGEGT. The CDR3 nucleotides read TGTGCCAGCAGCCGGACGGCTACAGGGTATCGGGAGACAGATACGCAGTATTTT. It codes for CASSRTATGYRETDTQYF.

The chain is built from TRBV7-2 and TRBJ2-4; TRBD2 matches 9 bases. Germline-derived CDR1 and CDR2 are SGHTA and FQGNSA. Trimming at V came to 5 bases and at J to 11 bases, leaving 19 bases not matched to a gene. CDR3 size: 17 residues. The CDR3 is CASSPMLHSGGGNVQYF. The CDR3 DNA reads TGTGCCAGCAGCCCAATGCTCCATAGCGGGGGTGGTAACGTTCAGTACTTC.

The rearrangement links TRBV24-1 to TRBJ1-2; 8 bases line up with TRBD1. Germline V lookup: CDR1 KGHDR, CDR2 SFDVKD. V was clipped by 8 bases and J by 7 bases; unmatched bases: 8. The CDR3 contains 13 residues. The CDR3 spells CATTAGGMSGYTF. In DNA form, the CDR3 reads TGTGCCACCACGGCAGGGGGCATGAGTGGCTACACCTTC.

The gene calls are TRBV7-3 and TRBJ1-1; 7 nucleotides match TRBD1. The trim removed 5 bases at V and 4 bases at J, leaving 4 bases unmatched. Germline V gene lookup returns CDR1 SGHTA and CDR2 FQGTGA. The CDR3 extends over 13 amino acids. The CDR3 protein is CASSADRSTEAFF. CDR3 sequence (DNA): TGTGCCAGCAGCGCGGACAGGAGCACTGAAGCTTTCTTT.

This chain uses TRBV3-1 with TRBJ1-1; D ambiguous. This CDR3 has 14 residues. V was pared by 0 bases and J by 1 base, with 6 bases between. Germline CDR1 and CDR2: LGHDT and YNNKEL (reference sequence). CDR3 bases: TGTGCCAGCAGCCAAGAAAGGAGGAACACTGAAGCTTTCTTT. This translates into CASSQERRNTEAFF.

This clonotype has more than one count but fewer than ten. The chain combines TRBV25-1 with TRBJ2-7; D not resolved. Trimming removed 4 bases from V and 8 bases from J, with 18 bases in between. This CDR3 is 14 amino acids long. Germline lookup yields CDR1 MGHDK and CDR2 SYGVNS. The CDR3 reads CASSVGRKASKQYF. The CDR3 DNA reads TGTGCCAGCAGTGTTGGCAGAAAGGCTTCCAAGCAGTACTTC.